Each of the 10 T cell receptor beta chains below was sequenced from the same sample in a study of T cell responses to AZD1222 COVID-19 vaccine. The table came from immunoSEQ multiplex PCR; TCRdb's copy has only in-frame clones and leaves some out. The data hold some 100,000 clones, with about 90% observed a single time. The specimen comprised peripheral blood, sampled on day 0 of AZD1222 vaccination. These TCRs come from an adult in good health.

J is TRBJ1-3 and V is TRBV2; D is ambiguous. This CDR3 has 14 amino acids. With 5 bases removed from V and 4 bases from J, the gap between germline ends came to 12 bases. Germline-derived CDR1 and CDR2 are SNHLY and FYNNEI. As DNA, the CDR3 is TGTGCCAGCAGTTTAAAGGTCTCGGGAAACACCATATATTTT. Translation: CASSLKVSGNTIYF.

This clone was recorded only once. One end of the junction is discordant with germline, which a read error may explain. V usage is TRBV6-1 and J usage is TRBJ2-5; D gene ambiguous. The CDR3 consists of 14 residues. Germline V CDR1 and CDR2: MNHNS, SASEGT. CDR3 region: CASTETAFWETQYF. The CDR3 DNA reads as TGTGCCAGCACTGAAACGGCATTCTGGGAGACCCAGTACTTC.

V is TRBV28 and J is TRBJ1-2; tentative D call: TRBD1 (5 bases). V was cut by 8 bases and J by 0 bases, with 16 bases left in between. The CDR3 has 15 amino acids. Per the germline V gene, CDR1 is MDHEN and CDR2 is SYDVKM. The CDR3, as DNA: TGTGCCAGCTGGGACTATTGGACTACTAACTATGGCTACACCTTC. Protein: CASWDYWTTNYGYTF.

The rearrangement uses TRBV11-3 and TRBJ2-3; 10 bases fit TRBD1. Germline V CDR1 and CDR2: SGHNT, YENEEA. Trimming at V came to 1 base and at J to 6 bases, leaving 7 bases not matched to a gene. There are 16 residues in the CDR3. The CDR3 DNA reads TGTGCCAGCAGCTTAGGACCGACAGGGGGCCTTGATACGCAGTATTTT. Encoded protein: CASSLGPTGGLDTQYF.

The V call is TRBV19, the J call TRBJ1-2; TRBD1 is a possible D gene (6 bases). The CDR3 length is 15 residues. V shed 0 bases and J shed 8 bases, with 16 bases lying between them. CDR1 is LNHDA and CDR2 is SQIVND in the germline V gene (reference sequence). This CDR3 reads CASSIDGGVTWGYTF. Written as DNA, the CDR3 is TGTGCCAGTAGTATAGATGGGGGCGTGACGTGGGGCTACACCTTC.

This chain links TRBV10-2 with TRBJ1-2, with 7 bases lining up with TRBD1. The ends lost 3 bases at V and 3 bases at J; junction bases unmatched: 4. Germline loops: CDR1 WSHSY, CDR2 SAAADI. The CDR3 is 14 residues long. The CDR3 DNA sequence: TGCGCCAGCAGTGAAGGACAGGCCGACTATGGCTACACCTTC. It codes for CASSEGQADYGYTF.

This chain uses TRBV27 with TRBJ2-2, with no clear D. The CDR3 runs 14 residues. CDR1 and CDR2 (germline): MNHEY, SMNVEV (reference sequence). Deletions cut 2 bases from V and 6 bases from J, with 10 bases between. The CDR3 protein is CASSLRITAGELFF. The CDR3 region has the DNA TGTGCCAGCAGTTTACGGATTACGGCCGGGGAGCTGTTTTTT.

The chain combines TRBV18 with TRBJ1-1; D uncertain. The CDR3 is made up of 15 amino acids. Per germline, CDR1 KGHSH and CDR2 LQKENI. With 0 bases removed from V and 1 base from J, the gap between germline ends came to 9 bases. CDR3 nucleotides: TGTGCCAGCTCACCACCGTCATTGGGGAACACTGAAGCTTTCTTT. The encoded protein is CASSPPSLGNTEAFF.

The V and J genes are TRBV10-3 and TRBJ1-1, with unresolved D. The V gene lost 2 bases and the J gene lost 3 bases, with 4 bases spanning the gap. CDR1 and CDR2 from the germline V gene are ENHRY and SYGVKD. The CDR3 spans 12 residues. CDR3 region: CAISEEYTEAFF. In DNA, the CDR3 is TGTGCCATCAGTGAGGAGTACACTGAAGCTTTCTTT.

The rearrangement uses TRBV5-1 and TRBJ2-7, with 12 nucleotides matching TRBD1. V lost 3 bases and J lost 6; bases outside the gene matches: 13. CDR1 and CDR2 (germline): SGHRS, YFSETQ. The CDR3 runs 17 residues. The CDR3 protein is CASSWGDPGQGAFEQYF. CDR3 coding DNA: TGCGCCAGCAGCTGGGGGGACCCGGGACAGGGGGCTTTCGAGCAGTACTTC.